This TCR beta chain was observed in a study of OX40 agonist ivuxolimab in advanced cancers. Study information: Partial responses were recorded for three patients, including one with hepatocellular carcinoma and two with cutaneous melanoma.

V gave up 6 bases and J gave up 8 bases, with 14 bases separating them. This CDR3 spans 12 amino acids. The germline gives CDR1 MNHEY, CDR2 SVGAGI. The method was immunoSEQ multiplex PCR; TCRdb's version includes in-frame clones alone and lacks a portion of them. The table lists over 75,000 clones, around 85% of them singletons. The chain has TRBV6-5 and TRBJ2-7; D not resolved. The sequence was obtained from an adult with an advanced solid tumor such as melanoma, head and neck, liver or kidney cancer. Sequencing was performed on CD4+ or CD8+ T cells sorted from blood, taken in a trial of the OX40 agonist ivuxolimab. The CDR3 bases are TGTGCCAGCAGGTTCGACAAGGGAAAGCAGTACTTC. It specifies CASRFDKGKQYF.